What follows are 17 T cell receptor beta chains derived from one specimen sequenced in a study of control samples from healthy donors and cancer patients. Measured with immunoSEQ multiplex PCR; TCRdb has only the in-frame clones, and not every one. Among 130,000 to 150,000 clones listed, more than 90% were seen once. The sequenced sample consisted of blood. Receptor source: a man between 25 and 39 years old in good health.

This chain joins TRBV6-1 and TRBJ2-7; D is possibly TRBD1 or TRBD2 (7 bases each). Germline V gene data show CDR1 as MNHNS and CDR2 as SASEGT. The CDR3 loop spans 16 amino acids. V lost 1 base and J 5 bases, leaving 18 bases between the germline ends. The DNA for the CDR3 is TGTGCCAGCAGTGAAGGGGTGGGAGGGGGCACGGACGAGCAGTACTTC. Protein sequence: CASSEGVGGGTDEQYF.

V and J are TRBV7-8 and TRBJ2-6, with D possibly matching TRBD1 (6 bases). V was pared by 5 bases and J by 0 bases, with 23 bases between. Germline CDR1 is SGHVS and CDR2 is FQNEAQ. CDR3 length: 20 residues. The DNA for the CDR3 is TGTGCCAGCAGCCGATGGGAGAGGACAGCATCGGACTCTGGGGCCAACGTCCTGACTTTC. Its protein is CASSRWERTASDSGANVLTF. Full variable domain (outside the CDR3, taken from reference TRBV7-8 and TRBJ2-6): GAGVSQSPRYKVAKRGQDVALRCDPISGHVSLFWYQQALGQGPEFLTYFQNEAQLDKSGLPSDRFFAERPEGSVSTLKIQRTQQEDSAVYLCASSRWERTASDSGANVLTFGAGSRLTVL.

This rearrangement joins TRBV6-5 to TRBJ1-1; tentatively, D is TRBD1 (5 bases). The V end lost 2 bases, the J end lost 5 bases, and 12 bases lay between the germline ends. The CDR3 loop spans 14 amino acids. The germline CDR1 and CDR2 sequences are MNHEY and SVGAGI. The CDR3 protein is CASSYQGPSTEAFF. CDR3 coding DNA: TGTGCCAGCAGTTACCAGGGTCCTTCAACTGAAGCTTTCTTT.

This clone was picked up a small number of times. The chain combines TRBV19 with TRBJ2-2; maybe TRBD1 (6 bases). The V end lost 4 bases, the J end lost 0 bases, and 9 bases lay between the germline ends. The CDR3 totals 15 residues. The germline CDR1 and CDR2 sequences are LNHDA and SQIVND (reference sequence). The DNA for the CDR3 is TGTGCCAGTAGTAGACAGGTGACGAACACCGGGGAGCTGTTTTTT. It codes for CASSRQVTNTGELFF.

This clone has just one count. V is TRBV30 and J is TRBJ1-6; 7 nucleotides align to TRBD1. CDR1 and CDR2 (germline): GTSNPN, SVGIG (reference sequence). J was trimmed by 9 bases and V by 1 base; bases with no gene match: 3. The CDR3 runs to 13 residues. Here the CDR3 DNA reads TGTGCCTGGAGTGGACAGGGTTCTTCACCCCTCCACTTT. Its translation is CAWSGQGSSPLHF.

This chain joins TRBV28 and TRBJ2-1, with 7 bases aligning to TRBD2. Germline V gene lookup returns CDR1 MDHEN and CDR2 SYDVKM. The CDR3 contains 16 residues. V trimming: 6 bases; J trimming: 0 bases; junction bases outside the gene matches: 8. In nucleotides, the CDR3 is TGTGCCAGCAGCAGCAATCTAGCGGACTCCTACAATGAGCAGTTCTTC. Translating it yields CASSSNLADSYNEQFF.

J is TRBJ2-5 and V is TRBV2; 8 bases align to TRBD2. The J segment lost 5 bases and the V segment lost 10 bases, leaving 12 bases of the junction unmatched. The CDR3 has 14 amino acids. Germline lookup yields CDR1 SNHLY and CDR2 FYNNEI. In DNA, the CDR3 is TGTGCCACCCAGGAAAGGACTAGCCTGGAGACCCAGTACTTC. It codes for CATQERTSLETQYF.

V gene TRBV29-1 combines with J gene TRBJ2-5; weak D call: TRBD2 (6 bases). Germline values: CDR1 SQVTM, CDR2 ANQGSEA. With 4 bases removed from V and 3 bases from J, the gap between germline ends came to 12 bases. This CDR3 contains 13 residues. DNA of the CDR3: TGCAGCGTTGTAGGGGACTCCGAAGAGACCCAGTACTTC. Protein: CSVVGDSEETQYF. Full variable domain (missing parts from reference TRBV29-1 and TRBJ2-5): SAVISQKPSRDICQRGTSLTIQCQVDSQVTMMFWYRQQPGQSLTLIATANQGSEATYESGFVIDKFPISRPNLTFSTLTVSNMSPEDSSIYLCSVVGDSEETQYFGPGTRLLVL.

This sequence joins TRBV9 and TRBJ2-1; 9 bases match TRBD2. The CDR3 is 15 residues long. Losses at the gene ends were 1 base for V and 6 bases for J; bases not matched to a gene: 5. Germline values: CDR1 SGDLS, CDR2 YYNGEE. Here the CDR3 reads CASSVLLAGINEQFF. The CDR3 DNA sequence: TGTGCCAGCAGCGTACTCCTAGCGGGAATCAATGAGCAGTTCTTC.

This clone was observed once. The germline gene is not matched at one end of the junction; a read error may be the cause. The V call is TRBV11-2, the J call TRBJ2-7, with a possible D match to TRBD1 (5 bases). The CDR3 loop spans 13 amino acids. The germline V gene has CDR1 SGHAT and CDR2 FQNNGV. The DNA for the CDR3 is TGTGCCAGCAGCGTAGACAGCGCCTACGAGCAGTACTTC. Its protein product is CASSVDSAYEQYF.

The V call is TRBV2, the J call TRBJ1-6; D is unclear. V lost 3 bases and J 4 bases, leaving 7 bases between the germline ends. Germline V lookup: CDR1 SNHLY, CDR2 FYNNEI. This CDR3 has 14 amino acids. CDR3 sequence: CASSEEDYNSPLHF. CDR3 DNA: TGTGCCAGCAGTGAGGAGGATTATAATTCACCCCTCCACTTT.

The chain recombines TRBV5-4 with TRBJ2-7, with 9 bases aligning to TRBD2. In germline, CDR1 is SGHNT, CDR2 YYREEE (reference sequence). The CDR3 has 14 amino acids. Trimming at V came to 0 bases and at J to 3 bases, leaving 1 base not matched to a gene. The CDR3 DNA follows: TGTGCCAGCAGCTTGGGCGGGAGGGACTACGAGCAGTACTTC. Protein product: CASSLGGRDYEQYF.

DNA for the CDR3: TGTGCCAGCAGTCCCGGGACTGTCGGGGAGCTGTTTTTT. This codes for CASSPGTVGELFF. The J gene is TRBJ2-2, the V gene TRBV6-4; D may be TRBD2 (6 bases). The length of the CDR3 is 13 residues. Between the trimmed V and J ends, which lost 5 bases and 7 bases, there was a span of 11 bases. Germline V CDR1 and CDR2: MRHNA, SNTAGT.

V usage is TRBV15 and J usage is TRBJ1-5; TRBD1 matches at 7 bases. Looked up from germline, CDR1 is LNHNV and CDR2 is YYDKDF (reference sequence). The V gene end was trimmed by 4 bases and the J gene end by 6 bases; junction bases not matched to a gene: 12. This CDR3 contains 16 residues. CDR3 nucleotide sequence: TGTGCCACCAGCACAAAACAGGGGAAGACGGGTCAGCCCCAGCATTTT. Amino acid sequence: CATSTKQGKTGQPQHF.

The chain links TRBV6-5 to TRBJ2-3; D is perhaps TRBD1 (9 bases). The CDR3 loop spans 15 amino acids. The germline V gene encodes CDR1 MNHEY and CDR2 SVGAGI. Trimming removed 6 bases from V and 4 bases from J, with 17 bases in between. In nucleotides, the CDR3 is TGTGCCAGCAGCTATAGCGGGACAGGGCCAGATACGCAGTATTTT. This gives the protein CASSYSGTGPDTQYF.

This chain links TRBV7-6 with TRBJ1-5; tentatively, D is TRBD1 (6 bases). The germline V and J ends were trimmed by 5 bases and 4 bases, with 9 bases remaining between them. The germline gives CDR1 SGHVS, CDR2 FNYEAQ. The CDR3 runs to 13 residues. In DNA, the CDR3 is TGTGCCAGCAGCCGGGACATTAATCAGCCCCAGCATTTT. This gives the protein CASSRDINQPQHF.

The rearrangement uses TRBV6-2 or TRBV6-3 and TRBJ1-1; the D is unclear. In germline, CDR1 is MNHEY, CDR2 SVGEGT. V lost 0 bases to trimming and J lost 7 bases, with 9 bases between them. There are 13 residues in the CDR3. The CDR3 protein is CASSYSNKIEAFF. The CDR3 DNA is TGTGCCAGCAGTTACTCGAATAAAATTGAAGCTTTCTTT.